This T cell receptor (beta chain) was captured in a study of T-cell reconstitution after alpha-beta-depleted transplantation in children. TCRbeta library preparation incorporated unique molecular identifiers. TCRdb redid the calling of the PCR reads with MiXCR, one entry per CDR3 protein. The sample has about 640,000 distinct CDR3 sequences, 10% to 15% seen once. The CDR3 contains 12 residues. Only a few counts were recorded for this clonotype. The antigen is undetermined. Broader study findings: High day-60 TCRbeta diversity in some patients came from surviving recipient T cells and thymic progenitors. Newly made T cells mostly supplied T-cell counts and diversity one year after transplant. After transplant, at about two months, alpha-beta T cells were reportedly derived from several hundred expanded graft clones.

This chain joins TRBV21-1 and TRBJ2-1; TRBD1, the table's D call, lacks a check against the DNA. TRBV21-1 is a pseudogene locus. This specimen was PBMCs, mostly from graft donor cells, taken 360 days after TCRalphabeta/CD19-depleted stem cell transplant. The TCR was taken from a male patient younger than 18 who had a stem cell transplant for acute myeloid leukemia, so the T cells may come from the graft donor. This chain's CDR3 is CASSTRVGEQFF. The DNA of the CDR3 is TGTGCCAGCAGCACCAGGGTAGGAGAGCAGTTCTTC.